This is a list of T cell receptor beta chains from one sample in a study of STAT3 mutations in large granular lymphocyte leukemia. Some clones are missing from TCRdb's copy, which holds only in-frame ones; the method was immunoSEQ multiplex PCR. The table includes over a thousand clones, around 50% detected once. Sequencing used PBMCs. The receptors here all came from a human donor with T large granular lymphocyte leukemia. Some clones in this sample may be carry-over from other donors' samples. Each CDR3 is given with its conserved first and last residue. D genes are given only for firm matches. Size tells how often a clone was seen (once, few, many) or the class of an expanded clone, and some rows leave it out.

d_call	j_call	v_call	clone_size	cdr3_nt	cdr3_aa
-	TRBJ1-2	TRBV30	-	TGTGCCTGGAGTGTAACGGGTAAGGGTGGCTACACCTTC	CAWSVTGKGGYTF
TRBD1	TRBJ1-5	TRBV29-1	once	TGCAGCGTTCGAGGGACAGGGTGGGATCAGCCCCAGCATTTT	CSVRGTGWDQPQHF
TRBD1	TRBJ1-6	TRBV5-4	-	TGTGCCAGCAGGGACAGACAGGGTGGCTATAATTCACCCCTCCACTTT	CASRDRQGGYNSPLHF
-	TRBJ2-3	TRBV4-3	-	TGCGCCAGCAGCCAAGATGAGCAGGGGAGAGATACGCAGTATTTT	CASSQDEQGRDTQYF
-	TRBJ2-5	TRBV29-1	-	TGCAGCGCGGACGGACAAAGGGAGACCCAGTACTTC	CSADGQRETQYF
-	TRBJ2-5	TRBV30	-	TGTGCCTGGAGCCTCAGCGCTATGGAAGAGACCCAGTACTTC	CAWSLSAMEETQYF
-	TRBJ1-5	TRBV7-4	-	TGTGCCAGCAGCTTAGTTTGGAATAGCAATCAGCCCCAGCATTTT	CASSLVWNSNQPQHF
-	TRBJ1-2	TRBV29-1	-	TGCAGCGTTCCCCTGCATGGCTACACCTTC	CSVPLHGYTF
TRBD1	TRBJ2-6	TRBV7-3	-	TGTGCCAGCAGCATAGGACAGGGAAGGACTGGGGCCAACGTCCTGACTTTC	CASSIGQGRTGANVLTF
TRBD1	TRBJ1-6	TRBV4-1	few	TGCGCCAGCAGCCAAGAACCGACAGGGGCCTTATCTCGTTCACCCCTCCACTTT	CASSQEPTGALSRSPLHF
-	TRBJ2-1	TRBV7-9	-	TGTGCCAGCAGCTTAGGTGGGGGGAAGACTGAGCAGTTCTTC	CASSLGGGKTEQFF
-	TRBJ2-1	TRBV5-1	few	TGCGCCAGCAGTCAGACAAAGAATGAGCAGTTCTTC	CASSQTKNEQFF
-	TRBJ1-2	TRBV7-9	-	TGTGCCAGCAGCTTAGAAGGGGATAGGGGCTACACCTTC	CASSLEGDRGYTF
-	TRBJ1-4	TRBV18	-	TGTGCCAGCTCACCAGAGGCCCTAGAACTGTTTTTT	CASSPEALELFF
-	TRBJ1-2	TRBV12-5	few	TGTGCTAGTGGTTTGGCCCGGGGGGGGTATGGCTACACCTTC	CASGLARGGYGYTF
-	TRBJ1-1	TRBV7-9	once	TGTGCCAGCAGCTTAGAAGTCACTGAAGCTTTCTTT	CASSLEVTEAFF
TRBD1	TRBJ2-7	TRBV4-3	-	TGCGCCAGCAGCCACTCCGCGACAGGGGAAGCCTACGAGCAGTACTTC	CASSHSATGEAYEQYF
TRBD2	TRBJ2-7	TRBV7-8	few	TGTGCCAGCAGACAAGCGGGAATCTTCGAGCAGTACTTC	CASRQAGIFEQYF
-	TRBJ2-7	TRBV5-1	-	TGCGCCAGCAGCCTCGACAGGAGGAGCTCCTACGAGCAGTACTTC	CASSLDRRSSYEQYF
-	TRBJ2-4	TRBV29-1	-	TGCAGCGCTCTACAGGGCGTAGGAAACATTCAGTACTTC	CSALQGVGNIQYF
-	TRBJ1-1	TRBV18	-	TGTGCCAGCTCACCACCACGGGACACTGAAGCTTTCTTT	CASSPPRDTEAFF
-	TRBJ1-3	TRBV9	-	TGTGCCAGCAGCGGAGACAGCGGAAACACCATATATTTT	CASSGDSGNTIYF
-	TRBJ1-1	TRBV5-6	-	TGTGCCAGCAGCTACGAACAGGGCGGAACTGAAGCTTTCTTT	CASSYEQGGTEAFF
TRBD2	TRBJ2-1	TRBV29-1	-	TGCAGCGTTGAAGTTGAGGGGACTAGCGGGAGCCATGAGCAGTTCTTC	CSVEVEGTSGSHEQFF
TRBD1	TRBJ1-2	TRBV7-9	-	TGTGCCAGCAGCGCGACAGGGGACGGCTACACCTTC	CASSATGDGYTF
-	TRBJ2-7	TRBV5-4	-	TGTGCCAGCAGCTTGGGCCAGGGGCCTTCGGACTACGAGCAGTACTTC	CASSLGQGPSDYEQYF
TRBD2	TRBJ2-1	TRBV29-1	-	TGCAGCGTTGGTCTAGCGGGGCCCAATGAGCAGTTCTTC	CSVGLAGPNEQFF
-	TRBJ1-2	TRBV5-1	-	TGCGCCAGCAGCTTGGAGGGCTCTGGCTACACCTTC	CASSLEGSGYTF
-	TRBJ2-3	TRBV30	-	TGTGCCTGGACGAAAACAGATACGCAGTATTTT	CAWTKTDTQYF
-	TRBJ1-2	TRBV15	few	TGTGCCACCAGCAGAGATCGGGCAGCCTATGGCTACACCTTC	CATSRDRAAYGYTF
-	TRBJ1-3	TRBV30	-	TGTGCCTGGAGTTCGAACGCTAGGAACACCATATATTTT	CAWSSNARNTIYF
TRBD1	TRBJ2-5	TRBV27	few	TGTGCCAGCATGGGACAGGGGGCTATAGAGACCCAGTACTTC	CASMGQGAIETQYF
TRBD1	TRBJ1-2	TRBV29-1	-	TGCAGCGGTCTCGGACAGGGGAGCGGCTACACCTTC	CSGLGQGSGYTF
-	TRBJ1-1	TRBV5-1	-	TGCGCCAGCGGATTGGGCACTGAAGCTTTCTTT	CASGLGTEAFF
-	TRBJ2-7	TRBV18	-	TGTGCCAGCTCATCATCGGACCGGCTTAACCACGAGCAGTACTTC	CASSSSDRLNHEQYF
-	TRBJ1-2	TRBV28	-	TGTGCCAGCAGTCGTGAACAGGGATATGGCTACACCTTC	CASSREQGYGYTF